This T cell receptor beta chain was found in a study of T-cell memory formation after mild COVID-19. For the study at large: Clusters were largely donor specific.

This clonotype was observed a handful of times. Its antigen is currently unknown. Findings of the study overall: There were some responding clones in pre-infection memory, which suggested that cross-reactive memory had joined. Shrinking CD4+ clones were chiefly CM and EM; CD8+ ones were chiefly EMRA. Later expanders leaned CD4+, whereas clones that contracted between day 15 and 85 were balanced CD4/CD8.

V was clipped by 4 bases and J by 0 bases, with 19 bases between them. The CDR3 consists of 18 residues. Germline assignment: CDR1 LNHDA and CDR2 SQIVND (reference sequence). TCRdb passed the 5' RACE reads through MiXCR, listing each CDR3 protein once. The sample holds roughly 170,000 distinct CDR3 sequences, around 18% seen once. This TCR derives from a man between 18 and 29 years old who had mild COVID-19 (a few samples of this study predate the infection). Cell type and time point are not known. The specimen was PBMCs or a T cell subset sorted from them (not recorded which). V is TRBV19 and J is TRBJ2-1; possibly TRBD1 or TRBD2 for D (5 bases each). The CDR3 region has the DNA TGTGCCAGTAGTAGGGGTGGCAGTGGGACGAGCTCCTACAATGAGCAGTTCTTC. It specifies CASSRGGSGTSSYNEQFF.